The text below deals with one T cell receptor (beta chain). What it recognizes is unknown. Nashville, Tennessee was home to all donors, each a Caucasian adult. The sample originates from a study of shared clonotypes between healthy human individuals. Study details: The people who gave samples were two women and three men aged 18 to 49.

CDR3 length: 16 residues. Germline V gene sequence: CDR1 MDHEN, CDR2 SYDVKM. Deletions cut 5 bases from V and 1 base from J, with 17 bases between. Repertoires were generated with immunoSEQ multiplex PCR, while TCRdb's copy carries only in-frame clones and drops some. The data show roughly 2.4 million clones, approximately 95% seen once. General study findings and limits: When compared with the clonotypes that were shared by all four sorted-subset donors, the non-shared clonotypes turned out to have lower generation probabilities. Generally, naive subsets came out with larger estimated richness than memory subsets.

What was sequenced was naive CD4+ T cells sorted from blood. As to subset: CD45RA+ positively selected. This TCR derives from a man aged 18 to 30 in good health. The chain couples TRBV28 to TRBJ1-1; weak D call: TRBD1 (5 bases). CDR3 residues: CASSPTTVLPNTEAFF. In DNA form, the CDR3 reads TGTGCCAGCAGTCCGACGACAGTCCTCCCGAACACTGAAGCTTTCTTT.